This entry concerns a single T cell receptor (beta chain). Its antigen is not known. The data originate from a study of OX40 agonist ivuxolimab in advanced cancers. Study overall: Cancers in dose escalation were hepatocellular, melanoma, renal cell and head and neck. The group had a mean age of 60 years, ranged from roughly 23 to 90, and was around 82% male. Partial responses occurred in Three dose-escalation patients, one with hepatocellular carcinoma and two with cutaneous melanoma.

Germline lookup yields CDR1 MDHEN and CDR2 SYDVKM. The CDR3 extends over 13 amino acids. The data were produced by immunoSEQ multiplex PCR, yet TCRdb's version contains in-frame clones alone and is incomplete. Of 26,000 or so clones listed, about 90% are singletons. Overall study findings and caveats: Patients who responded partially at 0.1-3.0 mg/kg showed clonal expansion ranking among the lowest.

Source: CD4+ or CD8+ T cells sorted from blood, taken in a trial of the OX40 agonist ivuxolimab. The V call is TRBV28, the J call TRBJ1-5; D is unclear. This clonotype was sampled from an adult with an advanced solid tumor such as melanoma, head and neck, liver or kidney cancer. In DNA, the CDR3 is TGTGCTTGTATGGCGCAAGAAAATCAGCCCCAGCATTTT. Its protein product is CACMAQENQPQHF.